This passage covers 24 T cell receptor beta chains from one sample sequenced in a study of cytomegalovirus exposure and HLA in healthy donors. The PCR contained 60 Vbeta and 13 Jbeta primers. Sequencing was performed with immunoSEQ multiplex PCR; in TCRdb, only in-frame clones are kept and a portion is missing. The sample lists around 100,000 clones; less than 80% were seen once. The sample comprised PBMCs. Receptors were obtained from a woman in her 40s in good health and CMV-seropositive.

The chain has TRBV7-8 and TRBJ1-1; D is unresolved. The V end was cut by 0 bases, the J end by 6 bases, with 8 bases between. This CDR3 is built from 13 residues. The germline CDR1 and CDR2 sequences are SGHVS and FQNEAQ. In nucleotides, the CDR3 is TGTGCCAGCAGCTTAGCGCGGAGTTCTGAAGCTTTCTTT. This encodes CASSLARSSEAFF.

The V call is TRBV7-3, the J call TRBJ1-1; tentative D call: TRBD1 (5 bases). The germline gives CDR1 SGHTA, CDR2 FQGTGA. This CDR3 has 17 residues. V was shortened by 2 bases and J by 1 base, with 17 bases between the two germline ends. CDR3 nucleotide sequence: TGTGCCAGCAGCTTAGATGGGGCCTGGGGGGGGAACACTGAAGCTTTCTTT. This codes for CASSLDGAWGGNTEAFF. The full variable domain, its missing parts supplied by reference TRBV7-3 and TRBJ1-1, is GAGVSQTPSNKVTEKGKYVELRCDPISGHTALYWYRQSLGQGPEFLIYFQGTGAADDSGLPNDRFFAVRPEGSVSTLKIQRTERGDSAVYLCASSLDGAWGGNTEAFFGQGTRLTVV.

The rearrangement links TRBV18 to TRBJ1-4; TRBD1 might be the D (6 bases). Germline V gives CDR1 KGHSH, CDR2 LQKENI. Trimming stripped 4 bases from V and 2 bases from J, with 17 bases between. This CDR3 has 17 amino acids. As DNA, the CDR3 is TGTGCCAGCTCACTACCGGAGTCAGGGGAGACTAATGAAAAACTGTTTTTT. Translating it yields CASSLPESGETNEKLFF.

This clone was detected only once. The V and J genes are TRBV4-3 and TRBJ1-1; unclear D gene. Trimming left V 0 bases short and J 0 bases short, with 8 bases between. In germline, CDR1 is LGHNA, CDR2 YSLEER. This CDR3 is built from 15 residues. The CDR3 region has the DNA TGCGCCAGCAGCCAAGAAGCCGTTATGAACACTGAAGCTTTCTTT. It translates to CASSQEAVMNTEAFF.

V usage is TRBV27 and J usage is TRBJ1-5; D possibly corresponds to TRBD1 (5 bases). V gave up 4 bases and J gave up 1 base, with 14 bases separating them. CDR1 and CDR2 (germline): MNHEY, SMNVEV (reference sequence). The CDR3 is 16 amino acids. The CDR3 region has the DNA TGTGCCAGCAGTTCCCCTTCTAAGGGGAGCAATCAGCCCCAGCATTTT. Translation: CASSSPSKGSNQPQHF.

V is TRBV7-6 and J is TRBJ2-1, with a tentative D call TRBD1 (5 bases). The CDR3 is 14 residues long. Trimming removed 3 bases from V and 1 base from J, with 7 bases in between. Germline V gene lookup returns CDR1 SGHVS and CDR2 FNYEAQ. CDR3 sequence: CASSFRQSYNEQFF. The CDR3 DNA reads TGTGCCAGCAGCTTCCGACAGTCCTACAATGAGCAGTTCTTC.

This clone was seen only once. The chain joins TRBV10-3 to TRBJ2-7, with TRBD2 matching 10 bases. This CDR3 has 16 residues. The V gene's germline CDR1 is ENHRY and CDR2 SYGVKD. V trimming: 3 bases; J trimming: 3 bases; junction bases outside the gene matches: 8. In DNA form, the CDR3 reads TGTGCCATCAGTGACTCGGAGAGGACTAGCGGCTACGAGCAGTACTTC. This gives the protein CAISDSERTSGYEQYF.

This clone was counted between two and nine times. This chain links TRBV29-1 with TRBJ1-4; a possible D gene is TRBD1 (5 bases). CDR3 length: 14 amino acids. The ends were cut back, 4 bases at V and 4 bases at J, with 13 bases in the middle. Germline CDR1 SQVTM, CDR2 ANQGSEA. CDR3 sequence reads: CSVVGGTYNEKLFF. The CDR3 DNA follows: TGCAGCGTTGTGGGAGGGACCTATAATGAAAAACTGTTTTTT.

In this sample, this clone turned up a few times. This chain joins TRBV30 and TRBJ2-7; D perhaps matches TRBD2 (5 bases). V was cut by 2 bases and J by 3 bases, with 8 bases left in between. Germline CDR1 is GTSNPN and CDR2 is SVGIG (reference sequence). The CDR3 covers 12 residues. CDR3 DNA sequence: TGTGCCTGGAGTACGGGATACTACGAGCAGTACTTC. Translated: CAWSTGYYEQYF.

This clone was observed a handful of times. This chain joins TRBV5-1 and TRBJ2-1, with 12 bases aligning to TRBD2. Germline values: CDR1 SGHRS, CDR2 YFSETQ. Unmatched junction bases numbered 7, after V lost 7 bases and J lost 8 bases. The CDR3 consists of 14 residues. The CDR3 bases are TGCGCCAGCGGAGAGACTAGCGGGAGCTATGAGCAGTTCTTC. It specifies CASGETSGSYEQFF.

The chain combines TRBV2 with TRBJ2-7; D gene uncertain. Looked up from germline, CDR1 is SNHLY and CDR2 is FYNNEI. This CDR3 is built from 14 residues. With 3 bases removed from V and 2 bases from J, the gap between germline ends came to 11 bases. The CDR3 sequence: CASSDNRTPYEQYF. CDR3 nucleotides: TGTGCCAGCAGTGATAACAGAACCCCCTACGAGCAGTACTTC. Full variable domain (remainder filled in from reference TRBV2 and TRBJ2-7): EPEVTQTPSHQVTQMGQEVILRCVPISNHLYFYWYRQILGQKVEFLVSFYNNEISEKSEIFDDQFSVERPDGSNFTLKIRSTKLEDSAMYFCASSDNRTPYEQYFGPGTRLTVT.

This chain links TRBV13 with TRBJ1-1; D gene uncertain. V was trimmed by 4 bases and J by 4 bases, leaving 10 bases between them. Germline V gene sequence: CDR1 PRHDT, CDR2 FYEKMQ (reference sequence). The CDR3 runs 13 residues. CDR3 nucleotide sequence: TGTGCCAGCAGCTCTCAGCGTAGCACTGAAGCTTTCTTT. Translated: CASSSQRSTEAFF. Combining the CDR3 with reference TRBV13 and TRBJ1-1 gives the whole variable domain AAGVIQSPRHLIKEKRETATLKCYPIPRHDTVYWYQQGPGQDPQFLISFYEKMQSDKGSIPDRFSAQQFSDYHSELNMSSLELGDSALYFCASSSQRSTEAFFGQGTRLTVV.

The V and J genes are TRBV5-4 and TRBJ2-5; 10 bases agree with TRBD2. The CDR3 length is 17 residues. Trimming cost V 3 bases and J 4 bases; bases outside gene matches: 12. Germline loops: CDR1 SGHNT, CDR2 YYREEE (reference sequence). The CDR3 DNA reads TGTGCCAGCAGCTATTGGGGAAGGGGGACTAGCGCAGAGACCCAGTACTTC. Residues: CASSYWGRGTSAETQYF. Using reference TRBV5-4 and TRBJ2-5 for the parts outside the CDR3, the full variable domain is ETGVTQSPTHLIKTRGQQVTLRCSSQSGHNTVSWYQQALGQGPQFIFQYYREEENGRGNFPPRFSGLQFPNYSSELNVNALELDDSALYLCASSYWGRGTSAETQYFGPGTRLLVL.

In regard to this clone: The junction differs from germline at one of its ends, possibly a read error. V is TRBV11-2 and J is TRBJ1-1, with D perhaps matching TRBD1 (5 bases). This CDR3 comprises 15 residues. Germline assignment: CDR1 SGHAT and CDR2 FQNNGV. CDR3 DNA: TGTGCCAGCACCTTAGGACAATTCGAGAACACTGAAGCTTTCTTT. This codes for CASTLGQFENTEAFF.

This chain links TRBV7-8 with TRBJ2-5; 10 bases fit TRBD2. With V trimmed by 2 bases and J by 3 bases, 0 bases remained unmatched. This CDR3 spans 14 amino acids. Per the germline V gene, CDR1 is SGHVS and CDR2 is FQNEAQ. CDR3 nucleotides: TGTGCCAGCAGCTTACTAGCGGGGGAAGAGACCCAGTACTTC. Amino acids: CASSLLAGEETQYF.

This rearrangement joins TRBV7-3 to TRBJ1-1; TRBD1 matches at 9 bases. Germline V CDR1 and CDR2: SGHTA, FQGTGA. The CDR3 length is 17 residues. Trimming took 5 bases from V and 1 from J; bases not matched to a gene: 11. The CDR3 DNA follows: TGTGCCAGCAGCATTTACTCGGGACAGGGTGAGAACACTGAAGCTTTCTTT. Protein product: CASSIYSGQGENTEAFF.

Turning to this clone: Other nucleotide sequences from this sample produce the same CDR3. This chain connects TRBV6-5 to TRBJ1-6, with 7 bases fitting TRBD1. V was clipped by 5 bases and J by 7 bases; unmatched bases: 5. The CDR3 covers 14 residues. The V gene's germline CDR1 is MNHEY and CDR2 SVGAGI. The CDR3 here is CASSRQGGNSPLHF. The CDR3 nucleotides read TGTGCCAGCAGTCGACAGGGTGGGAATTCACCCCTCCACTTT.

This sequence joins TRBV6-5 and TRBJ2-7; 8 bases line up with TRBD2. Germline V gene data show CDR1 as MNHEY and CDR2 as SVGAGI. J was trimmed by 2 bases and V by 6 bases; bases with no gene match: 9. CDR3 length: 15 residues. The CDR3 DNA sequence: TGTGCCAGCAGAAACCGGGCGGGGGGAACCTACGAGCAGTACTTC. Translated: CASRNRAGGTYEQYF.

This clone has just a few counts. The chain links TRBV4-2 to TRBJ2-1; 11 bases map to TRBD2. Germline V gives CDR1 LGHNA, CDR2 YNFKEQ. The length of the CDR3 is 15 residues. With 5 bases clipped from V and 6 bases from J, the junction kept 6 bases outside the gene matches. The CDR3 reads CASSSRLAGINEQFF. Here the CDR3 DNA reads TGTGCCAGCAGCTCCCGACTAGCGGGGATCAATGAGCAGTTCTTC.

The chain joins TRBV29-1 to TRBJ2-7; maybe TRBD2 (5 bases). The V gene lost 4 bases and the J gene lost 0 bases, with 7 bases spanning the gap. CDR3 length: 12 amino acids. Germline CDR1 SQVTM, CDR2 ANQGSEA. Here the CDR3 DNA reads TGCAGCGTTGGGGAGAGCTCCTACGAGCAGTACTTC. The encoded protein is CSVGESSYEQYF.

This chain joins TRBV7-9 and TRBJ1-2; maybe TRBD1 (6 bases). Trimming stripped 5 bases from V and 3 bases from J, with 13 bases between. CDR1 SEHNR and CDR2 FQNEAQ come from the germline V gene (reference sequence). The CDR3 loop spans 14 amino acids. CDR3 in DNA: TGTGCCAGCAGCACCGGGGGGGCGGACTATGGCTACACCTTC. The encoded protein is CASSTGGADYGYTF. The full variable domain, its missing parts supplied by reference TRBV7-9 and TRBJ1-2, is DTGVSQNPRHKITKRGQNVTFRCDPISEHNRLYWYRQTLGQGPEFLTYFQNEAQLEKSRLLSDRFSAERPKGSFSTLEIQRTEQGDSAMYLCASSTGGADYGYTFGSGTRLTVV.

The V gene is TRBV21-1, the J gene TRBJ2-1; the table's D call TRBD1 went unverified against the DNA. TRBV21-1 is shown as a pseudogene. The CDR3 contains 16 residues. CDR3 nucleotides: TGTGCCAGCAGCAAGCCGGACAGGTTGGTCTACAATGAGCAGTTCTTC. This translates into CASSKPDRLVYNEQFF.

The chain recombines TRBV15 with TRBJ1-1; D possibly corresponds to TRBD1 (5 bases). Deletions cut 7 bases from V and 0 bases from J, with 12 bases between. Per germline, CDR1 LNHNV and CDR2 YYDKDF (reference sequence). CDR3 length: 14 amino acids. The CDR3 reads CATTSGLMNTEAFF. The CDR3 DNA reads as TGTGCCACCACTTCGGGACTGATGAACACTGAAGCTTTCTTT.

This clone was detected a few times. The chain employs TRBV30 and TRBJ1-2; perhaps TRBD1 as D (5 bases). The CDR3 is made up of 14 amino acids. V was clipped by 1 base and J by 4 bases, with 13 bases between them. The germline CDR1 and CDR2 sequences are GTSNPN and SVGIG (reference sequence). The CDR3 DNA reads TGTGCCTGGAGTGAAGGATGGAGGGGCTATGGCTACACCTTC. Amino acids: CAWSEGWRGYGYTF.